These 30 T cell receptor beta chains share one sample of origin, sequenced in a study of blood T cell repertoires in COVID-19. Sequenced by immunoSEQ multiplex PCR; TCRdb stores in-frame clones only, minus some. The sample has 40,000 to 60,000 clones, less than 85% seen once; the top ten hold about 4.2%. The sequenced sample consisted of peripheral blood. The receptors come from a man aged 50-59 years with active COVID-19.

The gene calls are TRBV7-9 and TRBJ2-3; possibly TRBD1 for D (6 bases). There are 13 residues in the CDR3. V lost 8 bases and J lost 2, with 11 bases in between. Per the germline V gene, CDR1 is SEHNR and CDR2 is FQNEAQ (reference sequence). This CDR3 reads CASAQGFTDTQYF. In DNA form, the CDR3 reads TGTGCCAGCGCCCAGGGGTTCACAGATACGCAGTATTTT.

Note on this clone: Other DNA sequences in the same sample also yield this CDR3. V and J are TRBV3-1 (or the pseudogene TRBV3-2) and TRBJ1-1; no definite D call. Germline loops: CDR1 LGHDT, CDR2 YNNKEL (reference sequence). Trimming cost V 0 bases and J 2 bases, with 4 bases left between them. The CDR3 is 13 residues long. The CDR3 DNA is TGTGCCAGCAGCCAAGACAGAAACACTGAAGCTTTCTTT. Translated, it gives CASSQDRNTEAFF.

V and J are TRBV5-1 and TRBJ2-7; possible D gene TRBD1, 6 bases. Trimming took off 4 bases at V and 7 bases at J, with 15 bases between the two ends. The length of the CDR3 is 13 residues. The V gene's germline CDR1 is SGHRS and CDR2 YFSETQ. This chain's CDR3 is CASSPTGLREQYF. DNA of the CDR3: TGCGCCAGCAGCCCCACAGGGCTTCGAGAGCAGTACTTC.

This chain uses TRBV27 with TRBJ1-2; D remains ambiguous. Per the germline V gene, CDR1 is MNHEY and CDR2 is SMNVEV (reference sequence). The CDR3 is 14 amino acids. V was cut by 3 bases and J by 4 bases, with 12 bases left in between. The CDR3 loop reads CASSFWVESYGYTF. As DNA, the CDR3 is TGTGCCAGCAGTTTTTGGGTGGAGAGCTATGGCTACACCTTC.

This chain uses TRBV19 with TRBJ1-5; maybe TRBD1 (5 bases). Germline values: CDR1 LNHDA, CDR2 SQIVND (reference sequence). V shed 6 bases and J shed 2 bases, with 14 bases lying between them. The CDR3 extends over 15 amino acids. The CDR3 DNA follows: TGTGCCAGTAGATCAGGGCGGTCCGGCAATCAGCCCCAGCATTTT. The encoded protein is CASRSGRSGNQPQHF.

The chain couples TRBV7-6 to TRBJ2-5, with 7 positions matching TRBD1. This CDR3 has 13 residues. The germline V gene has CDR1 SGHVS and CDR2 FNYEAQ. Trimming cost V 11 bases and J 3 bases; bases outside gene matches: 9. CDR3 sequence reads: CAASRGPEETQYF. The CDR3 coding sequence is TGTGCCGCTTCGAGGGGGCCGGAAGAGACCCAGTACTTC.

CDR3 region: CASSGPRGTGNPDTQYF. CDR3 in DNA: TGTGCCAGCAGCGGCCCGAGAGGGACAGGGAATCCAGATACGCAGTATTTT. The chain is built from TRBV2 and TRBJ2-3, with 9 bases identical to TRBD1. Germline values: CDR1 SNHLY, CDR2 FYNNEI. CDR3 length equals 17 residues. After removal of 6 bases from V and 4 bases from J, the junction contained 14 bases not matched to a gene.

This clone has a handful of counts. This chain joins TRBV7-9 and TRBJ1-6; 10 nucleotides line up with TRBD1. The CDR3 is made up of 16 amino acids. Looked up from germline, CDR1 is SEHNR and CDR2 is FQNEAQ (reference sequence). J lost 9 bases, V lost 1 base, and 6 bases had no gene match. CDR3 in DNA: TGTGCCAGCAGCTTAGGCAGGGACAGGGGATTTTCACCCCTCCACTTT. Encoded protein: CASSLGRDRGFSPLHF.

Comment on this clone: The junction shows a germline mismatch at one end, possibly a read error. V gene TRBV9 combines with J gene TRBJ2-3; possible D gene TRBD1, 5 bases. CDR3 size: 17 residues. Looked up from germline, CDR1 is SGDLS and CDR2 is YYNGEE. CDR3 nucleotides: TGTGCCAGCAGCGCCCCTCCCACCGACAGTAGCACGGATACGCAGTATTTT. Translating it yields CASSAPPTDSSTDTQYF.

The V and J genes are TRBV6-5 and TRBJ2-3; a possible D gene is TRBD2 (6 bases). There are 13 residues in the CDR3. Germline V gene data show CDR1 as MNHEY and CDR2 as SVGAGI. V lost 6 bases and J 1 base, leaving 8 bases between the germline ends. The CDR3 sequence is CASSPGGTDTQYF. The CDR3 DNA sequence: TGTGCCAGCAGCCCGGGGGGCACAGATACGCAGTATTTT.

Written as DNA, the CDR3 is TGTGCCAGCAGTTACCAAATTCCGGGACTAGGAGAGCTGTTTTTT. Its protein product is CASSYQIPGLGELFF. V is TRBV6-2 or TRBV6-3 and J is TRBJ2-2, with 8 bases matching TRBD2. Germline V gives CDR1 MNHEY, CDR2 SVGEGT. V dropped 2 bases and J dropped 11; count of bases not matched to a gene: 10. The CDR3 spans 15 residues.

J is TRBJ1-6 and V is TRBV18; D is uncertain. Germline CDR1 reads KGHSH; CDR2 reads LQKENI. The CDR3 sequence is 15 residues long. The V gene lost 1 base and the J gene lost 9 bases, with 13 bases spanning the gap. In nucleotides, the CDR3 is TGTGCCAGCTCACCACTTGAGGGATCAAGTTCACCCCTCCACTTT. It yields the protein CASSPLEGSSSPLHF.

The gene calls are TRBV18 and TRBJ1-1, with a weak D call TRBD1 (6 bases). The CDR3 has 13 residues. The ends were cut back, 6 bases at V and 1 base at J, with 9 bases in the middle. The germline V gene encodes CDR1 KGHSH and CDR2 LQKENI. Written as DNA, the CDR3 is TGTGCCAGCTCGACAGGTCCGAACACTGAAGCTTTCTTT. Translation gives CASSTGPNTEAFF.

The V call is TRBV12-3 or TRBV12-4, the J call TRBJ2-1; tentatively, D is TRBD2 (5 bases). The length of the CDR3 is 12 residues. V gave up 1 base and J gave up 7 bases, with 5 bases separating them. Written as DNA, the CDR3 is TGTGCCAGCAGTTTAGGAGGGAATGAGCAGTTCTTC. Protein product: CASSLGGNEQFF.

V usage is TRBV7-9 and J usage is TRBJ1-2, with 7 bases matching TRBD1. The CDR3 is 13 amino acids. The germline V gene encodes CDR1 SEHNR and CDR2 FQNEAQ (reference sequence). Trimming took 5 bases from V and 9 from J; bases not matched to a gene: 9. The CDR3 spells CASSPPQGVRYTF. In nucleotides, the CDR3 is TGTGCCAGCAGCCCTCCCCAGGGGGTGCGCTACACCTTC.

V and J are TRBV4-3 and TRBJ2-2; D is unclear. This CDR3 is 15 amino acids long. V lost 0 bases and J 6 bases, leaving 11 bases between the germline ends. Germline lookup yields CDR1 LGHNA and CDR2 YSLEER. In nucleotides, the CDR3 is TGCGCCAGCAGCCAAGATCCCACCCAGGCCGGGGAGCTGTTTTTT. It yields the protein CASSQDPTQAGELFF.

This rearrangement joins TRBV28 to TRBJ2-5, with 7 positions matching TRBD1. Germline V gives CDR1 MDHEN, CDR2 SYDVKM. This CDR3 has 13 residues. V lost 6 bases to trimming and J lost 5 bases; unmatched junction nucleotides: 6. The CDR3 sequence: CASRPQGQETQYF. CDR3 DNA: TGTGCCAGCAGACCACAGGGGCAGGAGACCCAGTACTTC.

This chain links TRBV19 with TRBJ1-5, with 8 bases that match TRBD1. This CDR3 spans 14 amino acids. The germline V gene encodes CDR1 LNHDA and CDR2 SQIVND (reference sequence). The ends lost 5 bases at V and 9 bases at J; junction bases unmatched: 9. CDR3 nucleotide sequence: TGTGCCAGTAGTCGGACAGGGACAACTGGGCCCCAGCATTTT. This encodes CASSRTGTTGPQHF. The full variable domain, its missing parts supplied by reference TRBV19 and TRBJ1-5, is DGGITQSPKYLFRKEGQNVTLSCEQNLNHDAMYWYRQDPGQGLRLIYYSQIVNDFQKGDIAEGYSVSREKKESFPLTVTSAQKNPTAFYLCASSRTGTTGPQHFGDGTRLSIL.

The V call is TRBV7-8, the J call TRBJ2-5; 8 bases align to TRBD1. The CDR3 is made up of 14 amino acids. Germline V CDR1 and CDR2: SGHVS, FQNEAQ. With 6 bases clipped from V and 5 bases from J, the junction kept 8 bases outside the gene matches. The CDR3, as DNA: TGTGCCAGCAGTCCACCGACAGGGGATGAGACCCAGTACTTC. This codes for CASSPPTGDETQYF.

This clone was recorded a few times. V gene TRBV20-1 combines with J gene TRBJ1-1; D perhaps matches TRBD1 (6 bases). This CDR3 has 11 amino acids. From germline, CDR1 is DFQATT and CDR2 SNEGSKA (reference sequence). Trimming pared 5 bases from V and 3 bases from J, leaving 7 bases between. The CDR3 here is CSAYRDTEAFF. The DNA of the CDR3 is TGCAGTGCTTACAGGGACACTGAAGCTTTCTTT.

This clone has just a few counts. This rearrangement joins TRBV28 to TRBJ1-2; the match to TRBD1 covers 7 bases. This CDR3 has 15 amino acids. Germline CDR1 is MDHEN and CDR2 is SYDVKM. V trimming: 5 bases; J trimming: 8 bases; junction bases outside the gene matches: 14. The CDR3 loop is CASSPLEGARIGYTF. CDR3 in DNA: TGTGCCAGCAGTCCCCTGGAGGGGGCGCGGATCGGCTACACCTTC.

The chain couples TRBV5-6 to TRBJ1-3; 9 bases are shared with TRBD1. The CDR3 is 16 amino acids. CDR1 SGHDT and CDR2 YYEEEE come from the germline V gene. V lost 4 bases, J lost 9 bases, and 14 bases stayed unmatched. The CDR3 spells CASSPEGTGQVGTIYF. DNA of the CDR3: TGTGCCAGCAGCCCTGAAGGGACAGGGCAAGTAGGCACCATATATTTT.

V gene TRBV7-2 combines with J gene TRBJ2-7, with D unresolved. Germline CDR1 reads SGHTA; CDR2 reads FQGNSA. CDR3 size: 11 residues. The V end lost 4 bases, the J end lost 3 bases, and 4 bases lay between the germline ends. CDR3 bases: TGTGCCAGCAGCTCCCACTACGAGCAGTACTTC. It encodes CASSSHYEQYF.

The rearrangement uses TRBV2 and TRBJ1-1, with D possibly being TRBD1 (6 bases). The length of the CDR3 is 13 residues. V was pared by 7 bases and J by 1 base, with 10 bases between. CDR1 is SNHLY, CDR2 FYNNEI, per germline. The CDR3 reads CASIRTANTEAFF. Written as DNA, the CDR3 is TGTGCCAGCATTCGGACAGCGAACACTGAAGCTTTCTTT.

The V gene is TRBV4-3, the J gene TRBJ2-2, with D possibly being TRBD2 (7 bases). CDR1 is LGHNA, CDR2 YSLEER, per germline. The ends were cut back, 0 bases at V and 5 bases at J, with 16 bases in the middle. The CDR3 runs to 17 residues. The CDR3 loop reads CASSQDVSGGGTGELFF. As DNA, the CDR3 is TGCGCCAGCAGCCAAGATGTTTCGGGGGGCGGGACCGGGGAGCTGTTTTTT.

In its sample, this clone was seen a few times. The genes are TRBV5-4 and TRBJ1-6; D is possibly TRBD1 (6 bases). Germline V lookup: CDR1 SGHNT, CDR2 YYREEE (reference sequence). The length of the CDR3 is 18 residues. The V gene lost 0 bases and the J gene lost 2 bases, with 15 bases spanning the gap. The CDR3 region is CASSLAPGHNPYNSPLHF. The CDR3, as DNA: TGTGCCAGCAGCTTGGCCCCGGGACATAACCCCTATAATTCACCCCTCCACTTT. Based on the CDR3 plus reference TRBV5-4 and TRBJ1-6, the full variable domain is ETGVTQSPTHLIKTRGQQVTLRCSSQSGHNTVSWYQQALGQGPQFIFQYYREEENGRGNFPPRFSGLQFPNYSSELNVNALELDDSALYLCASSLAPGHNPYNSPLHFGNGTRLTVT.

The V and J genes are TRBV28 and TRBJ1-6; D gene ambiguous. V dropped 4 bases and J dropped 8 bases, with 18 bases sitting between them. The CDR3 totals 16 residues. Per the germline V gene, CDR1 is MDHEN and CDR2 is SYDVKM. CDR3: CASSSPLAPADSPLHF. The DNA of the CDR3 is TGTGCCAGCAGTTCCCCCTTGGCACCGGCGGATTCACCCCTCCACTTT.

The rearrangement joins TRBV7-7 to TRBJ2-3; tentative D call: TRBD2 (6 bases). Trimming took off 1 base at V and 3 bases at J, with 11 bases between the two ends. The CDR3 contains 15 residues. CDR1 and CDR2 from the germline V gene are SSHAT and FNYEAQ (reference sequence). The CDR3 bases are TGTGCCAGCAGCTTAGGTGGTAGCGGAACAGATACGCAGTATTTT. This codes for CASSLGGSGTDTQYF.

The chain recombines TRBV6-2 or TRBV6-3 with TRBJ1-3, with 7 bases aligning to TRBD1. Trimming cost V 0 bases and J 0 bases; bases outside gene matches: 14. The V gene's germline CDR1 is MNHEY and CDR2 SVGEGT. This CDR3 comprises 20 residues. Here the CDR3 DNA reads TGTGCCAGCAGTTACTCGGGACAGCGACTACCCATTCTCTCTGGAAACACCATATATTTT. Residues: CASSYSGQRLPILSGNTIYF.

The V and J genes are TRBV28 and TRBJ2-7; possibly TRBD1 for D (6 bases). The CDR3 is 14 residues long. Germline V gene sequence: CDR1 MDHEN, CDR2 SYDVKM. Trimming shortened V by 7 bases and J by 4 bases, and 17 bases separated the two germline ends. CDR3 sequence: CASIESNQGYEQYF. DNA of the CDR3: TGTGCCAGCATCGAATCGAACCAGGGGTACGAGCAGTACTTC.